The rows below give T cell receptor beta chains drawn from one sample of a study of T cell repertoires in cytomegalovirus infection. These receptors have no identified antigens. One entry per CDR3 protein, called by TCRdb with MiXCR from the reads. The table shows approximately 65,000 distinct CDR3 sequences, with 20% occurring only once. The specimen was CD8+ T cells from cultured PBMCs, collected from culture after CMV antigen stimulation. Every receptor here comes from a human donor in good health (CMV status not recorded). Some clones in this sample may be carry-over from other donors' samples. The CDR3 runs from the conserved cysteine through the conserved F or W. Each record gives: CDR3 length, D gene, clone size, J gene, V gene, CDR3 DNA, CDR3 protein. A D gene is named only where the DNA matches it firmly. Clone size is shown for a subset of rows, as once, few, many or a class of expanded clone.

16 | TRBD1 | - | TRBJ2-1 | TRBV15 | TGTGCCACCAGCGGAGTGACAGGGGGCGGCTACAATGAGCAGTTCTTC | CATSGVTGGGYNEQFF
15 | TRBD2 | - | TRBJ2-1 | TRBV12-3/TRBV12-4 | TGTGCCAGCAGTTCGGGACTAGCAAACTACAATGAGCAGTTCTTC | CASSSGLANYNEQFF
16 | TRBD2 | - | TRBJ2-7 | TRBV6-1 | TGTGCCAGCAGTGAAGCGAGCGGGGGGCACGCCTACGAGCAGTACTTC | CASSEASGGHAYEQYF
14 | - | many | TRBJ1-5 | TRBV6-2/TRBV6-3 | TGTGCCAGCAGTTACTCGACTTACGGTCAGCCCCAGCATTTT | CASSYSTYGQPQHF
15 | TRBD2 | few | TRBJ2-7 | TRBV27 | TGTGCCAGCAGCCTTGGAGCGGGGGACTCCTACGAGCAGTACTTC | CASSLGAGDSYEQYF
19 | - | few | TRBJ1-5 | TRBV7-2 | TGTGCCAGCAGCTTAGAAGGTGGTCGGAGCGGGAGGAAATATCAGCCCCAGCATTTT | CASSLEGGRSGRKYQPQHF
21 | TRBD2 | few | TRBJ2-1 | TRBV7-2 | TGTGCCAGCAGCCTGGTTGGGCAGGGCCTAGCGGGGGGGCGTTCCTACAATGAGCAGTTCTTC | CASSLVGQGLAGGRSYNEQFF
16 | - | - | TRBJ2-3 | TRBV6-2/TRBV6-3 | TGTGCCAGCAGTTATCAAGAGGCTAGCGGCACAGATACGCAGTATTTT | CASSYQEASGTDTQYF
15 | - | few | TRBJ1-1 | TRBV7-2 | TGTGCCAGCAGCTTAGTTTTGTCTCTGGGGACTGAAGCTTTCTTT | CASSLVLSLGTEAFF
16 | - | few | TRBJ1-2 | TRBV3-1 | TGTGCCAGTAGCCAACTTCCGGGACATTCTAACTATGGCTACACCTTC | CASSQLPGHSNYGYTF
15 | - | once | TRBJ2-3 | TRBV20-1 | TGCAGTGCTAGAGCATATGGCCGTGGCACAGATACGCAGTATTTT | CSARAYGRGTDTQYF
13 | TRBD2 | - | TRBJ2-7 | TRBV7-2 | TGTGCCAGCTCTGGGGGGGTGAGGGACGAGCAGTACTTC | CASSGGVRDEQYF
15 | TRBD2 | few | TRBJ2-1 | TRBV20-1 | TGCAGTGCTAGGGTAGCGGGGGATTCCTACAATGAGCAGTTCTTC | CSARVAGDSYNEQFF
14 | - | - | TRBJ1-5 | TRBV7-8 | TGTGCCAGCAGCCCAGGTGGTAGCAATCAGCCCCAGCATTTT | CASSPGGSNQPQHF
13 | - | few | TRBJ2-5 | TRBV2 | TGTGCCAGCAGTGAGGGAGTCCAAGAGACCCAGTACTTC | CASSEGVQETQYF
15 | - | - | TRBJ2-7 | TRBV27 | TGTGCCAGCAGTCCCCCGGGGGTACTAGCCTACGAGCAGTACTTC | CASSPPGVLAYEQYF
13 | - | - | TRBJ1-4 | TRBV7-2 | TGTGCCAGCAGCTTAGAGAGTTGGCAAAAACTGTTTTTT | CASSLESWQKLFF
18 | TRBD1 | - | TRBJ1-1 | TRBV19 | TGTGCCAGTAGTGGCGAAGGGGGCAGGTACCCCCCTTCTAGTGAAGCTTTCTTT | CASSGEGGRYPPSSEAFF
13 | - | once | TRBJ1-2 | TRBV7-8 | TGTGCCAGCAGCTTAGGACGGTACTATGGCTACACCTTC | CASSLGRYYGYTF
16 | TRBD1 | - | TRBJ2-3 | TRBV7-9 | TGTGCCAGCAGCTCCCCACCGGACAGGGCCTCGAATACGCAGTATTTT | CASSSPPDRASNTQYF
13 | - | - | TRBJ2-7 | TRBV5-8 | TGTGCCAGCAGCCGGACCTACTCCTACGAGCAGTACTTC | CASSRTYSYEQYF
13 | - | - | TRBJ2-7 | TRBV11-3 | TGTGCCAGCAGCTTAGGGGGCAGCCGAGAGCAGTACTTC | CASSLGGSREQYF
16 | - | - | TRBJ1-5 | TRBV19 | TGTGCCAGTAGTATACATCGTGAGTCACCGGTGAAGCCCCAGCATTTT | CASSIHRESPVKPQHF
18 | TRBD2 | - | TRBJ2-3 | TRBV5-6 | TGTGCCAGCAGCTTGGGGGCATTACTAGCGGGGGGCACAGATACGCAGTATTTT | CASSLGALLAGGTDTQYF
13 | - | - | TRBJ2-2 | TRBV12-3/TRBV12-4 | TGTGCCAGCAGTTTCTCGGACGCCGGGGAGCTGTTTTTT | CASSFSDAGELFF
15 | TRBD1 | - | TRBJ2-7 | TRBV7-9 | TGTGCCAGCAGCTTCTCGGGACAGGGGCCCTACGAGCAGTACTTC | CASSFSGQGPYEQYF
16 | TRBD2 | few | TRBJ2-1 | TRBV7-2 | TGTGCCAGCAGCTTAGAAACGGGGGGGTCCTACAATGAGCAGTTCTTC | CASSLETGGSYNEQFF
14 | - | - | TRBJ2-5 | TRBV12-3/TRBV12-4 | TGTGCCAGCAGTCTCTTACTCGGAGGAGAGACCCAGTACTTC | CASSLLLGGETQYF
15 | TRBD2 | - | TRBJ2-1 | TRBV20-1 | TGCAGTGCTAGAATACTAGCGGGGGGCATAGAGGAGCAGTTCTTC | CSARILAGGIEEQFF
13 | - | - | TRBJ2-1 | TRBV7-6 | TGTGCCAGCAGCCTGGGGGATTGGGTTGAGCAGTTCTTC | CASSLGDWVEQFF
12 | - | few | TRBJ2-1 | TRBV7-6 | TGTGCCAGCAGCTTAGTGTTCAATGAGCAGTTCTTC | CASSLVFNEQFF
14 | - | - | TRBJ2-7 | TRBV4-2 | TGTGCCAGCAGCCAAGACAGGGCATCCTACGAGCAGTACTTC | CASSQDRASYEQYF
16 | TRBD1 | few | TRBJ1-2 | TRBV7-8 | TGTGCCAGCACCCGGGACAGGGAAGGGGTGGACTATGGCTACACCTTC | CASTRDREGVDYGYTF
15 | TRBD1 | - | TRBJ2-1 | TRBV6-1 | TGTGCCAGCAGTGAACTTGCAGGGGGAGCGAATGAGCAGTTCTTC | CASSELAGGANEQFF
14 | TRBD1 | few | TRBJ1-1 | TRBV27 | TGTGCCAGCAGTACGACAGGGGGGAGGACTGAAGCTTTCTTT | CASSTTGGRTEAFF
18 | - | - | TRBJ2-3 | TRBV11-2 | TGTGCCAGCAGCTTAGATGGTATGACGCCCCTCGGCACAGATACGCAGTATTTT | CASSLDGMTPLGTDTQYF
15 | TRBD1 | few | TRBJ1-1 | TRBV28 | TGTGCCAGCAGTTGGGGGGACAGGGAGGGCACTGAAGCTTTCTTT | CASSWGDREGTEAFF
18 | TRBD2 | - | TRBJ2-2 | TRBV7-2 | TGTGCCAGCAGCTTTCGTCGCCTAGCGGGAGATAACACCGGGGAGCTGTTTTTT | CASSFRRLAGDNTGELFF
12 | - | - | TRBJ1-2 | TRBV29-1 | TGCAGCGTTGAAGATCGGGGGGGAGGCTACACCTTC | CSVEDRGGGYTF
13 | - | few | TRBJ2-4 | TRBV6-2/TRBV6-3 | TGTGCCAGCACAGGGACGCCCAAAAACATTCAGTACTTC | CASTGTPKNIQYF
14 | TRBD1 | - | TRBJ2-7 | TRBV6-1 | TGTGCCAGCAGGACAGGGAGTAGTGCCTACGAGCAGTACTTC | CASRTGSSAYEQYF
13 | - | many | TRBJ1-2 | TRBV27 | TGTGCCAGCATGGGTGCAGATCACTATGGCTACACCTTC | CASMGADHYGYTF
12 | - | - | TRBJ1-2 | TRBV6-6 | TGTGCCAGCAGTTACGGGTTCCGGGCAGACACCTTC | CASSYGFRADTF
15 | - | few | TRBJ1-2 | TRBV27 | TGTGCCAGCAGTTTAGGGACTACTTTATTAGGGGGCTACACCTTC | CASSLGTTLLGGYTF
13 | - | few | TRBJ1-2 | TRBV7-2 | TGTGCCAGCAGCAATAGCTTAATCTTGGGGGACACCTTC | CASSNSLILGDTF
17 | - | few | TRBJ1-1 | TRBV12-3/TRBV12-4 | TGTGCCAGCAGTGGGGGGGGGCGGAATAATATGAACACTGAAGCTTTCTTT | CASSGGGRNNMNTEAFF
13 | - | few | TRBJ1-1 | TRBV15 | TGTGCCACCAGCAGAGGAGGGGACACTGAAGCTTTCTTT | CATSRGGDTEAFF
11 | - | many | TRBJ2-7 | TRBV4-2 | TGTGCCAGCAGCCAAGGGAACGAGCAGTACTTC | CASSQGNEQYF
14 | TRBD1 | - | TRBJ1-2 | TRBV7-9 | TGTGCCAGCAGCGAAAGACAGGGGTTCGATGGCTACACCTTC | CASSERQGFDGYTF
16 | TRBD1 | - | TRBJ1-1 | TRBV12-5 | TGTGCTAGTGCCCCTACCGGGACAGGGGCTATAACTGAAGCTTTCTTT | CASAPTGTGAITEAFF
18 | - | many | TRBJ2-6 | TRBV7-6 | TGTGCCAGCAGCTTAGCTATAGGAACTGCATCTGGGGCCAACGTCCTGACTTTC | CASSLAIGTASGANVLTF
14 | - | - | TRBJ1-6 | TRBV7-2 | TGTGCCAGCAGCTTAGCGATGAGGATTTCACCCCTCCACTTT | CASSLAMRISPLHF
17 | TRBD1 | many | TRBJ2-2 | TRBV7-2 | TGTGCCAGCAGCTTAGCACCGGGACAGGGAAACACCGGGGAGCTGTTTTTT | CASSLAPGQGNTGELFF
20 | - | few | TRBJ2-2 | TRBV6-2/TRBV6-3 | TGTGCCAGCAGTTACTCGACTCGCGGGGGCCTAGTGGCGAACACCGGGGAGCTGTTTTTT | CASSYSTRGGLVANTGELFF